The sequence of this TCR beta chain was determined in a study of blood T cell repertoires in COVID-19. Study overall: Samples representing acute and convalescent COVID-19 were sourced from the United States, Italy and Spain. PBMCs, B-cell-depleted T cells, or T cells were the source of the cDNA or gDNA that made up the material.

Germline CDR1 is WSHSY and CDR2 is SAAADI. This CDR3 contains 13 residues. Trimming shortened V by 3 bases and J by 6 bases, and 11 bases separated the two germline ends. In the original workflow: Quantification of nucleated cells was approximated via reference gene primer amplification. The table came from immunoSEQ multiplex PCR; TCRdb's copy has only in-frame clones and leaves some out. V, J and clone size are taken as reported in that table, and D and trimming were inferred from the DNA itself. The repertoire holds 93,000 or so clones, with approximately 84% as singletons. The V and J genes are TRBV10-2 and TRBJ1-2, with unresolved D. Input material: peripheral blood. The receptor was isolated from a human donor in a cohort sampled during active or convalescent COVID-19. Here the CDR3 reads CASSEEGIHGYTF. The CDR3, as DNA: TGCGCCAGCAGTGAAGAGGGTATCCATGGCTACACCTTC.